This T cell receptor (beta chain) stems from a study of shared clonotypes between healthy human individuals. CD45RO-negative, CCR7-selected cells formed the naive CD8 fraction, which excluded terminally differentiated effector memory CD45RA+ cells. There are 17 residues in the CDR3. Per germline, CDR1 KGHSH and CDR2 LQKENI. Trimming cost V 3 bases and J 2 bases; bases outside gene matches: 6. The assay was immunoSEQ multiplex PCR, and TCRdb's table has in-frame clones only and misses some. This repertoire shows hundreds of thousands of clones, 96% found once; its top ten account for less than 0.3%. The sample comprised naive CD8+ T cells sorted from blood. The TCR comes from a man aged 25-45 years in good health. The chain combines TRBV18 with TRBJ2-6; 8 bases align to TRBD1. The CDR3 loop reads CASSPRQGQTGANVLTF. The CDR3 DNA reads as TGTGCCAGCTCACCTCGACAGGGGCAGACTGGGGCCAACGTCCTGACTTTC. Based on the CDR3 plus reference TRBV18 and TRBJ2-6, the full variable domain is NAGVMQNPRHLVRRRGQEARLRCSPMKGHSHVYWYRQLPEEGLKFMVYLQKENIIDESGMPKERFSAEFPKEGPSILRIQQVVRGDSAAYFCASSPRQGQTGANVLTFGAGSRLTVL.